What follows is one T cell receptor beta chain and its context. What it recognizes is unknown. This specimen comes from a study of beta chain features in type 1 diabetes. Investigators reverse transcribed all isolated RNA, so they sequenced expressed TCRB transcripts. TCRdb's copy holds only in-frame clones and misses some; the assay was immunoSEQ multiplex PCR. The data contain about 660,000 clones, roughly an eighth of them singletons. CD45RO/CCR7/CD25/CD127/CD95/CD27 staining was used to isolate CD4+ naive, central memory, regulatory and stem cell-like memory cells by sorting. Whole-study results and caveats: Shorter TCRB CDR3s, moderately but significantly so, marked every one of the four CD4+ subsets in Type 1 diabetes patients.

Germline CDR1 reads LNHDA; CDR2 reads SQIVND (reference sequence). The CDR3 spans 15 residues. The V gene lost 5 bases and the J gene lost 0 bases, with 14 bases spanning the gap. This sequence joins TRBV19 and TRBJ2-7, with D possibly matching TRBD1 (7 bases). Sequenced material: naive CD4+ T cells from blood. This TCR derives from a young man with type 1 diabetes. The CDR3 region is CASSPRGTVSYEQYF. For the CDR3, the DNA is TGTGCCAGTAGTCCCCGGGGGACAGTCTCCTACGAGCAGTACTTC.